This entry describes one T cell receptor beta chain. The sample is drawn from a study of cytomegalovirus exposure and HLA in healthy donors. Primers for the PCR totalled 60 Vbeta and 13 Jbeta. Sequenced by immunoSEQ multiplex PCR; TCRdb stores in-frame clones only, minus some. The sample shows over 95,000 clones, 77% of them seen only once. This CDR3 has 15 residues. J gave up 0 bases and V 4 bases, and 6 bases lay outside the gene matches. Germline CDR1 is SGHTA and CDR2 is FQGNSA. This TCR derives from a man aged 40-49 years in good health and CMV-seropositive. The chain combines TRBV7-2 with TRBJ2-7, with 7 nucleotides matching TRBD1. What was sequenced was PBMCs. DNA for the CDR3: TGTGCCAGCAGCTCCCACAGGGGAAGCTCCTACGAGCAGTACTTC. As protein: CASSSHRGSSYEQYF.